The source of this T cell receptor (beta chain) is a study of T cell repertoires in cytomegalovirus infection. Study-level background: Used in the study were CMV epitopes, some recently identified and HLA-C-restricted, others well-studied and HLA-B-restricted. Public TCR beta signatures marked donors with CMV infection and the matching HLA.

Study observations and caveats: Dominating the ex vivo response were TCR beta clonotypes that were CMV-specific and HLA-C-restricted.

The CDR3 covers 10 residues. Trimming took off 2 bases at V and 5 bases at J, with 3 bases between the two ends. Germline V gene sequence: CDR1 SQVTM, CDR2 ANQGSEA. On this clonotype: Its antigen is as yet unknown.

TCRdb used MiXCR to reprocess the reads, holding one entry per CDR3 protein. The sample holds 90,000 to 110,000 distinct CDR3 sequences, around 29% seen once. The V gene is TRBV29-1, the J gene TRBJ1-1; D is unclear. The receptor's source is a human donor in good health (CMV status not recorded). Some clones in this sample may be carry-over from other donors' samples. The sample was CD8+ T cells from cultured PBMCs, taken from culture after CMV antigen stimulation. CDR3 nucleotides: TGCAGCGTTGAATTGACTGAAGCTTTCTTT. This codes for CSVELTEAFF.